These 21 T cell receptor beta chains were all obtained from the same sample, sequenced in a study of blood T cell repertoires in COVID-19. The repertoire was sequenced with immunoSEQ multiplex PCR; TCRdb's copy has only in-frame clones and lacks some. Of about 180,000 clones in the sample, about 81% were seen once. Sequenced material: peripheral blood. The receptors were gathered from a woman aged 80 or over with COVID-19, enrolled during active disease.

The chain recombines TRBV6-1 with TRBJ1-2, with a tentative D call TRBD1 (5 bases). The germline V gene encodes CDR1 MNHNS and CDR2 SASEGT. CDR3 length equals 16 residues. V shed 3 bases and J shed 4 bases, with 18 bases lying between them. The DNA of the CDR3 is TGTGCCAGCAGTGAGAGGCCCGCGGGACGGTCCTATGGCTACACCTTC. Translation: CASSERPAGRSYGYTF.

V and J are TRBV2 and TRBJ1-4; TRBD1 matches 7 bases. Germline V gene sequence: CDR1 SNHLY, CDR2 FYNNEI. J was trimmed by 7 bases and V by 7 bases; bases with no gene match: 9. This CDR3 spans 14 amino acids. The CDR3 DNA sequence: TGTGCCAGCACCCTACAGGGGCTGGGTGAAAAACTGTTTTTT. Translation gives CASTLQGLGEKLFF.

V usage is TRBV3-1 (or the pseudogene TRBV3-2) and J usage is TRBJ2-5; D is unresolved. The V gene lost 4 bases and the J gene lost 3 bases, with 9 bases spanning the gap. CDR3 length equals 13 residues. Germline V CDR1 and CDR2: LGHDT, YNNKEL (reference sequence). The CDR3 spells CASSLRLEETQYF. For the CDR3, the DNA is TGTGCCAGCAGCCTCCGACTCGAAGAGACCCAGTACTTC.

CDR3 bases: TGTGCCAGCAGCTCCCGAGTCGCGCGGGGAGACAAAAACATTCAGTACTTC. Protein product: CASSSRVARGDKNIQYF. The rearrangement joins TRBV11-2 to TRBJ2-4, with D maybe TRBD2 (6 bases). Germline V lookup: CDR1 SGHAT, CDR2 FQNNGV. The V gene lost 4 bases and the J gene lost 3 bases, with 19 bases spanning the gap. This CDR3 is 17 amino acids long.

This chain links TRBV29-1 with TRBJ2-5; TRBD2 matches at 9 bases. V trimming: 6 bases; J trimming: 4 bases; junction bases outside the gene matches: 6. The CDR3 sequence is 13 residues long. Per the germline V gene, CDR1 is SQVTM and CDR2 is ANQGSEA. The CDR3 DNA reads TGCAGCGTCCGCGGGAGGGAGTTAGAGACCCAGTACTTC. Amino acid sequence: CSVRGRELETQYF.

This chain joins TRBV23-1 and TRBJ1-5, with D possibly matching TRBD1 (5 bases). TRBV23-1 is an ORF, and what it does is uncertain. The V gene lost 0 bases and the J gene lost 9 bases, with 12 bases spanning the gap. The CDR3 contains 14 residues. CDR3 loop: CASSQSIGATPQHF. In nucleotides, the CDR3 is TGCGCCAGCAGTCAATCGATTGGGGCAACGCCCCAGCATTTT.

The gene calls are TRBV6-6 and TRBJ2-1; TRBD1 matches at 10 bases. The CDR3 extends over 13 amino acids. V shed 10 bases, J shed 7 bases, and the junction held 7 bases outside the gene matches. Germline CDR1 is MNHNY and CDR2 is SVGAGI (reference sequence). CDR3 loop: CATKGTGANEQFF. The CDR3 DNA follows: TGTGCCACCAAAGGGACAGGGGCGAATGAGCAGTTCTTC.

The chain links TRBV5-4 to TRBJ2-2, with D possibly matching TRBD2 (7 bases). The CDR3 contains 17 residues. V was clipped by 0 bases and J by 4 bases, with 16 bases between them. Germline lookup yields CDR1 SGHNT and CDR2 YYREEE (reference sequence). DNA for the CDR3: TGTGCCAGCAGCTTGGACCCCGTGGGAGGGGGCACCGGGGAGCTGTTTTTT. It translates to CASSLDPVGGGTGELFF.

This clone appeared a single time. This chain joins TRBV2 and TRBJ2-2; TRBD2 agrees at 8 bases. V lost 7 bases to trimming and J lost 7 bases; unmatched junction nucleotides: 11. Germline V gene lookup returns CDR1 SNHLY and CDR2 FYNNEI. The CDR3 has 15 residues. The CDR3 protein is CASNKGGLASGELFF. The DNA of the CDR3 is TGTGCCAGCAACAAGGGCGGACTAGCTAGCGGGGAGCTGTTTTTT.

The rearrangement uses TRBV27 and TRBJ2-7, with D possibly TRBD1 on 6 matching bases. V lost 2 bases and J 3 bases, leaving 8 bases between the germline ends. CDR1 is MNHEY and CDR2 is SMNVEV in the germline V gene (reference sequence). The CDR3 has 13 residues. The CDR3 sequence: CASSLQGHYEQYF. The CDR3 DNA reads TGTGCCAGCAGTTTACAGGGACACTACGAGCAGTACTTC.

This clone was seen a handful of times. V gene TRBV2 combines with J gene TRBJ1-3; 9 positions match TRBD1. Germline-derived CDR1 and CDR2 are SNHLY and FYNNEI. V was clipped by 4 bases and J by 1 base; unmatched bases: 8. CDR3 size: 17 residues. The CDR3 sequence: CASSGGQGQRSGNTIYF. The CDR3 DNA reads TGTGCCAGCAGTGGGGGACAGGGCCAGAGGTCTGGAAACACCATATATTTT. Together with reference TRBV2 and TRBJ1-3, the CDR3 gives the full variable domain: EPEVTQTPSHQVTQMGQEVILRCVPISNHLYFYWYRQILGQKVEFLVSFYNNEISEKSEIFDDQFSVERPDGSNFTLKIRSTKLEDSAMYFCASSGGQGQRSGNTIYFGEGSWLTVV.

The rearrangement links TRBV5-6 to TRBJ2-2, with D possibly matching TRBD2 (5 bases). The germline CDR1 and CDR2 sequences are SGHDT and YYEEEE. The CDR3 totals 11 residues. Deletions cut 4 bases from V and 7 bases from J, with 5 bases between. CDR3 protein: CASSGGGELFF. In DNA, the CDR3 is TGTGCCAGCAGCGGAGGCGGGGAGCTGTTTTTT.

The chain couples TRBV12-3 or TRBV12-4 to TRBJ2-3; TRBD2 is a possible D gene (6 bases). The CDR3 extends over 13 amino acids. Deletions cut 6 bases from V and 2 bases from J, with 9 bases between. The CDR3 region is CASRLAFTDTQYF. The CDR3 bases are TGTGCCAGCAGACTAGCCTTCACAGATACGCAGTATTTT.

The genes are TRBV7-9 and TRBJ2-3; 10 positions match TRBD2. Per germline, CDR1 SEHNR and CDR2 FQNEAQ (reference sequence). Trimming at V came to 0 bases and at J to 4 bases, leaving 7 bases not matched to a gene. The CDR3 runs to 17 residues. Written as DNA, the CDR3 is TGTGCCAGCAGCTTAGCGGGTTTAGCGGGAGGTTCAGATACGCAGTATTTT. Its translation is CASSLAGLAGGSDTQYF.

This clone was picked up one time. The rearrangement joins TRBV5-4 to TRBJ2-1, with 9 bases matching TRBD2. With 4 bases clipped from V and 0 bases from J, the junction kept 5 bases outside the gene matches. The CDR3 has 16 amino acids. Germline assignment: CDR1 SGHNT and CDR2 YYREEE (reference sequence). CDR3 nucleotide sequence: TGTGCCAGCAGCCTCCCAGCGGGAGGCTCCTACAATGAGCAGTTCTTC. Amino acids: CASSLPAGGSYNEQFF.

This clone was seen ten or more times. This chain links TRBV27 with TRBJ2-7; D perhaps matches TRBD1 (5 bases). Trimming left V 4 bases short and J 2 bases short, with 9 bases between. The CDR3 consists of 13 residues. Germline V lookup: CDR1 MNHEY, CDR2 SMNVEV (reference sequence). The CDR3 sequence: CASSYRQTYEQYF. In nucleotides, the CDR3 is TGTGCCAGCAGTTACCGACAGACCTACGAGCAGTACTTC.

The V and J genes are TRBV5-1 and TRBJ2-7; D unclear. Per germline, CDR1 SGHRS and CDR2 YFSETQ. Trimming took 2 bases from V and 4 from J, leaving 4 bases between them. This CDR3 comprises 11 residues. The CDR3 protein is CASSFRYEQYF. As DNA, the CDR3 is TGCGCCAGCAGCTTCAGATACGAGCAGTACTTC.

The chain uses TRBV7-2 and TRBJ2-1, with D hard to call. The V and J ends lost 5 bases and 7 bases respectively, with 15 bases between them. Germline-derived CDR1 and CDR2 are SGHTA and FQGNSA. The length of the CDR3 is 14 residues. The CDR3 DNA sequence: TGTGCCAGCAGCCCCCGGATGGAGTGGAATGAGCAGTTCTTC. Translated, it gives CASSPRMEWNEQFF.

The rearrangement joins TRBV6-5 to TRBJ1-2; 7 nucleotides line up with TRBD1. This CDR3 spans 13 amino acids. The germline V gene encodes CDR1 MNHEY and CDR2 SVGAGI. Germline trimming cut 8 bases from V and 2 bases from J; bases unmatched to any gene: 5. In DNA form, the CDR3 reads TGTGCCAGCGCCCGACAGGGAAACTATGGCTACACCTTC. Translation: CASARQGNYGYTF.

This clone was recorded only once. The chain links TRBV27 to TRBJ2-7; D may be TRBD1 (6 bases). The germline V and J ends were trimmed by 6 bases and 5 bases, with 14 bases remaining between them. The CDR3 runs 13 residues. Germline CDR1 is MNHEY and CDR2 is SMNVEV (reference sequence). The CDR3 sequence: CASRYRDSNEQYF. DNA for the CDR3: TGTGCCAGCAGATACAGGGATTCCAACGAGCAGTACTTC.

In regard to this clone: The sample carries other DNA sequences with the same CDR3. CDR3 in DNA: TGTGCCACCAGCAGAGGCCAGCAAGAGACCCAGTACTTC. It specifies CATSRGQQETQYF. V gene TRBV15 combines with J gene TRBJ2-5; D unresolved. Germline V gives CDR1 LNHNV, CDR2 YYDKDF (reference sequence). The CDR3 loop spans 13 amino acids. V lost 1 base and J lost 2, with 5 bases in between.